These 20 T cell receptor beta chains came from one sample sequenced in a study of T cell responses to AZD1222 COVID-19 vaccine. TCRdb's copy holds only in-frame clones and misses some; the assay was immunoSEQ multiplex PCR. The top ten hold under 20% of the sample, which has about 150,000 clones, around nine tenths seen once. Here the sequenced sample was peripheral blood, taken on day 0 of AZD1222 vaccination. The receptors come from an adult in good health.

The V call is TRBV12-5, the J call TRBJ2-3; D uncertain. Germline lookup yields CDR1 LGHNT and CDR2 FRNRAP. The V gene lost 7 bases and the J gene lost 4 bases, with 18 bases spanning the gap. The CDR3 is 15 amino acids. CDR3 nucleotide sequence: TGTGCTAGTGCCTTGGGAAGCTCCCTCGCAGATACGCAGTATTTT. Its translation is CASALGSSLADTQYF.

The rearrangement links TRBV7-8 to TRBJ1-1, with 7 bases that match TRBD1. The germline V gene has CDR1 SGHVS and CDR2 FQNEAQ. The CDR3 consists of 14 residues. Germline trimming cut 5 bases from V and 3 bases from J; bases unmatched to any gene: 6. This CDR3 reads CASSTSQGDTEAFF. The CDR3, as DNA: TGTGCCAGCAGCACAAGTCAGGGGGACACTGAAGCTTTCTTT.

This clone was seen a single time. V gene TRBV2 combines with J gene TRBJ1-1, with a tentative D call TRBD1 (6 bases). The germline V gene encodes CDR1 SNHLY and CDR2 FYNNEI. The CDR3 runs 13 residues. V was clipped by 4 bases and J by 7 bases, with 13 bases between them. CDR3 protein: CASSAGQIIEAFF. DNA for the CDR3: TGTGCCAGCAGTGCTGGACAGATTATTGAAGCTTTCTTT.

This CDR3 is CATGTNEGEQFF. The CDR3 nucleotides read TGTGCTACCGGGACCAATGAGGGTGAGCAGTTCTTC. The chain recombines TRBV12-5 with TRBJ2-1; D may match TRBD1 or TRBD2 (5 bases each). Deletions cut 10 bases from V and 9 bases from J, with 16 bases between. CDR3 size: 12 residues. In germline, CDR1 is LGHNT, CDR2 FRNRAP.

In its sample, this clone was seen once. As DNA, the CDR3 is TGTGCCAGCTCACCGACAGAGAATCAGCCCCAGCATTTT. Translated: CASSPTENQPQHF. V gene TRBV18 combines with J gene TRBJ1-5, with TRBD1 as a possible D gene (5 bases). The CDR3 runs 13 residues. V was shortened by 3 bases and J by 4 bases, with 7 bases between the two germline ends. In germline, CDR1 is KGHSH, CDR2 LQKENI.

The rearrangement uses TRBV29-1 and TRBJ1-2; TRBD1 matches 7 bases. The V gene end was trimmed by 7 bases and the J gene end by 6 bases; junction bases not matched to a gene: 2. The germline V gene has CDR1 SQVTM and CDR2 ANQGSEA. This CDR3 region has 10 residues. CDR3 sequence reads: CSATGDGYTF. The CDR3 DNA is TGCAGCGCCACAGGGGATGGCTACACCTTC.

The chain has TRBV7-2 and TRBJ1-3; no reliable D call. Looked up from germline, CDR1 is SGHTA and CDR2 is FQGNSA. The CDR3 consists of 13 residues. V gave up 2 bases and J gave up 0 bases, with 2 bases separating them. The chain's CDR3 is CASSLISGNTIYF. CDR3 nucleotides: TGTGCCAGCAGCTTAATCTCTGGAAACACCATATATTTT.

The chain combines TRBV7-8 with TRBJ2-7; D ambiguous. The CDR3 is made up of 16 amino acids. Germline V gene data show CDR1 as SGHVS and CDR2 as FQNEAQ. V was shortened by 1 base and J by 7 bases, with 20 bases between the two germline ends. The CDR3: CASSLVVPTPTKEQYF. The CDR3 coding sequence is TGTGCCAGCAGCTTAGTGGTACCTACACCCACGAAGGAGCAGTACTTC. Based on the CDR3 plus reference TRBV7-8 and TRBJ2-7, the full variable domain is GAGVSQSPRYKVAKRGQDVALRCDPISGHVSLFWYQQALGQGPEFLTYFQNEAQLDKSGLPSDRFFAERPEGSVSTLKIQRTQQEDSAVYLCASSLVVPTPTKEQYFGPGTRLTVT.

The chain couples TRBV18 to TRBJ1-2; D perhaps matches TRBD1 (6 bases). The ends were cut back, 3 bases at V and 2 bases at J, with 10 bases in the middle. Germline V gives CDR1 KGHSH, CDR2 LQKENI. There are 14 residues in the CDR3. CDR3 coding DNA: TGTGCCAGCTCACCGGAACAGGGAAACTATGGCTACACCTTC. It translates to CASSPEQGNYGYTF.

This chain joins TRBV2 and TRBJ1-5; D is uncertain. This CDR3 region has 15 residues. Per germline, CDR1 SNHLY and CDR2 FYNNEI. V shed 6 bases and J shed 3 bases, with 15 bases lying between them. CDR3 sequence (DNA): TGTGCCAGCAGAAGCCAGCCTCGGACCAATCAGCCCCAGCATTTT. This sequence encodes CASRSQPRTNQPQHF. The full variable domain, in which reference TRBV2 and TRBJ1-5 provide the parts outside the CDR3, is EPEVTQTPSHQVTQMGQEVILRCVPISNHLYFYWYRQILGQKVEFLVSFYNNEISEKSEIFDDQFSVERPDGSNFTLKIRSTKLEDSAMYFCASRSQPRTNQPQHFGDGTRLSIL.

The rearrangement uses TRBV4-2 and TRBJ1-1, with a weak D call TRBD1 (6 bases). V lost 4 bases to trimming and J lost 0 bases, with 6 bases between them. The CDR3 has 13 residues. Germline V gene sequence: CDR1 LGHNA, CDR2 YNFKEQ. CDR3 in amino acids: CASSRDMNTEAFF. The CDR3 bases are TGTGCCAGCAGCCGGGACATGAACACTGAAGCTTTCTTT.

The V gene is TRBV20-1, the J gene TRBJ1-2; D not certain. V lost 3 bases and J lost 5, with 10 bases in between. CDR3 length: 12 residues. Germline CDR1 reads DFQATT; CDR2 reads SNEGSKA (reference sequence). Here the CDR3 DNA reads TGCAGTGCTAGTCCAGGAATGTATGGCTACACCTTC. Amino acids: CSASPGMYGYTF.

This chain joins TRBV27 and TRBJ1-6, with TRBD1 as a possible D gene (6 bases). The V gene's germline CDR1 is MNHEY and CDR2 SMNVEV (reference sequence). V lost 3 bases to trimming and J lost 0 bases, with 24 bases between them. This CDR3 is built from 21 residues. This CDR3 reads CASSFRGASARTGSYNSPLHF. CDR3 DNA sequence: TGTGCCAGCAGTTTCCGGGGGGCTTCGGCCCGTACCGGCTCCTATAATTCACCCCTCCACTTT.

This rearrangement joins TRBV7-8 to TRBJ1-5, with D tentatively TRBD1 (5 bases). The germline V gene encodes CDR1 SGHVS and CDR2 FQNEAQ. Trimming took 5 bases from V and 3 from J, leaving 17 bases between them. The CDR3 extends over 16 amino acids. The chain's CDR3 is CASSLSRQRLNQPQHF. CDR3 DNA sequence: TGTGCCAGCAGCCTTTCCCGACAGCGCCTCAATCAGCCCCAGCATTTT.

This clone was picked up a small number of times. The V call is TRBV5-1, the J call TRBJ2-1, with a weak D call TRBD2 (7 bases). There are 17 residues in the CDR3. Germline V gives CDR1 SGHRS, CDR2 YFSETQ. V was pared by 4 bases and J by 7 bases, with 24 bases between. The CDR3 nucleotides are TGCGCCAGCAGCCCACAAAAACAGGGAGGGGGTTTTAATGAGCAGTTCTTC. Translating gives CASSPQKQGGGFNEQFF.

This clone has a handful of counts. The chain is built from TRBV5-4 and TRBJ2-7, with 11 bases identical to TRBD1. The germline gives CDR1 SGHNT, CDR2 YYREEE (reference sequence). J was trimmed by 2 bases and V by 4 bases; bases with no gene match: 5. This CDR3 is built from 15 residues. CDR3: CASSPPGQGAYEQYF. The CDR3 nucleotides read TGTGCCAGCAGCCCCCCGGGACAGGGGGCCTACGAGCAGTACTTC.

The CDR3 nucleotides are TGTGCCAGCAGCTTACCAAAAAATAATTCACCCCTCCACTTT. Translation: CASSLPKNNSPLHF. V usage is TRBV7-2 and J usage is TRBJ1-6; no clear D. The CDR3 sequence is 14 residues long. Germline V CDR1 and CDR2: SGHTA, FQGNSA. V shed 2 bases and J shed 5 bases, with 7 bases lying between them. Variable domain in full (rest from reference TRBV7-2 and TRBJ1-6): GAGVSQSPSNKVTEKGKDVELRCDPISGHTALYWYRQSLGQGLEFLIYFQGNSAPDKSGLPSDRFSAERTGGSVSTLTIQRTQQEDSAVYLCASSLPKNNSPLHFGNGTRLTVT.

Concerning this clone: The sample contains more than one DNA sequence encoding this CDR3. The chain has TRBV21-1 and TRBJ2-1; the table assigns TRBD2, which was not confirmed against the DNA. TRBV21-1 is a recognized pseudogene. This CDR3 comprises 14 residues. CDR3 loop: CASSKVPSPNEQFF. The CDR3 nucleotides read TGTGCCAGCAGCAAAGTTCCTAGCCCCAATGAGCAGTTCTTC.

The J gene is TRBJ1-6, the V gene TRBV7-9, with D unresolved. With 4 bases removed from V and 6 bases from J, the gap between germline ends came to 7 bases. Germline V gene data show CDR1 as SEHNR and CDR2 as FQNEAQ (reference sequence). There are 13 residues in the CDR3. The CDR3 loop is CASSSGRNSPLHF. The CDR3 DNA reads TGTGCCAGCAGCTCAGGACGTAATTCACCCCTCCACTTT.

V and J are TRBV6-1 and TRBJ1-2; D might be TRBD1 (5 bases). The CDR3 sequence is 13 residues long. V was cut by 2 bases and J by 4 bases, with 8 bases left in between. Germline CDR1 is MNHNS and CDR2 is SASEGT. CDR3 amino acids: CASSEQGTYGYTF. As DNA, the CDR3 is TGTGCCAGCAGTGAACAAGGGACCTATGGCTACACCTTC.